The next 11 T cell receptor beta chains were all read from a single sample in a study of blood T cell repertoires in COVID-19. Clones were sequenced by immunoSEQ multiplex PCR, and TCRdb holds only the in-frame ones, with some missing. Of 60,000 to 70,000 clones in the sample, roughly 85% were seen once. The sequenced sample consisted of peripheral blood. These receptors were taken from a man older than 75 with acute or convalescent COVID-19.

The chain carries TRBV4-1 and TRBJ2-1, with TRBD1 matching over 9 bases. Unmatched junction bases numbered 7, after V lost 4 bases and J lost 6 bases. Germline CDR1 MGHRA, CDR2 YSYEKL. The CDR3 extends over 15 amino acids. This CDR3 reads CASSPYGTGSNEQFF. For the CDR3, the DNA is TGCGCCAGCAGCCCCTACGGGACAGGGAGCAATGAGCAGTTCTTC.

The CDR3: CASSIDQGGGDTQYF. For the CDR3, the DNA is TGTGCCAGTAGTATAGATCAGGGCGGTGGAGATACGCAGTATTTT. The chain joins TRBV19 to TRBJ2-3, with D perhaps matching TRBD1 (5 bases). Trimming took 0 bases from V and 5 from J, leaving 12 bases between them. Germline values: CDR1 LNHDA, CDR2 SQIVND (reference sequence). The CDR3 is 15 residues long.

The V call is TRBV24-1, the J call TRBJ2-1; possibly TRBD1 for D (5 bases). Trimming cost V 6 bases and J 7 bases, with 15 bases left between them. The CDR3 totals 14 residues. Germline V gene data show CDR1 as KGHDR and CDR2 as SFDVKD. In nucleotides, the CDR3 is TGTGCCACCAGTAGCAGGGTTCTGGGAAATGAGCAGTTCTTC. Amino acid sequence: CATSSRVLGNEQFF.

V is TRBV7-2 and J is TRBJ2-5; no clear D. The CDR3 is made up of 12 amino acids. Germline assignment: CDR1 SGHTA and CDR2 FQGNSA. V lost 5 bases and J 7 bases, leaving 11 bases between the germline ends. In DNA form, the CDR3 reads TGTGCCAGCAGCCTCGACTCCGGGACCCAGTACTTC. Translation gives CASSLDSGTQYF.

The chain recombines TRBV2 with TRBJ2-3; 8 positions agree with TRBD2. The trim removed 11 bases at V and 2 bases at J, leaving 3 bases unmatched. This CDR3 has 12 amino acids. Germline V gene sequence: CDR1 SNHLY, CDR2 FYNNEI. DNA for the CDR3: TGTGCCGGACTAGCTGACACAGATACGCAGTATTTT. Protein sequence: CAGLADTDTQYF.

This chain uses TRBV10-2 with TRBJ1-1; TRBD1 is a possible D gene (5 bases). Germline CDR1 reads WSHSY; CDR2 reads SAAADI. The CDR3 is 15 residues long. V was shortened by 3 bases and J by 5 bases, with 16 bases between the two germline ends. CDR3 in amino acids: CASSDSGAGRTEAFF. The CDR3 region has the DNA TGCGCCAGCAGTGATTCTGGGGCAGGGAGGACTGAAGCTTTCTTT.

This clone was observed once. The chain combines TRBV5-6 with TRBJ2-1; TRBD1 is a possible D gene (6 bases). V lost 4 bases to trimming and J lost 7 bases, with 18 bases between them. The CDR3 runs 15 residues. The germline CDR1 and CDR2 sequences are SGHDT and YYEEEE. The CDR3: CASSPTTGWLNEQFF. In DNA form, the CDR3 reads TGTGCCAGCAGCCCTACAACAGGGTGGCTGAATGAGCAGTTCTTC.

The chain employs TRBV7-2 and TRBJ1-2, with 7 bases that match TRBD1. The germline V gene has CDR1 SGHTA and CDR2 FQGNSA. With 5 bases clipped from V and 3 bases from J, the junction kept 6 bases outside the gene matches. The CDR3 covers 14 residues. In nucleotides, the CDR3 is TGTGCCAGCAGCCTACAGGGGACAGACTATGGCTACACCTTC. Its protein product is CASSLQGTDYGYTF.

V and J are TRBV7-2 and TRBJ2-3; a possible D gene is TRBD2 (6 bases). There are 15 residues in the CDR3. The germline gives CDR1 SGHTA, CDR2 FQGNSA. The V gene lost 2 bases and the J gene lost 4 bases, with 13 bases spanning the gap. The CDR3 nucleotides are TGTGCCAGCAGCTTACGGAAGATAGCGGCAGATACGCAGTATTTT. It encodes CASSLRKIAADTQYF.

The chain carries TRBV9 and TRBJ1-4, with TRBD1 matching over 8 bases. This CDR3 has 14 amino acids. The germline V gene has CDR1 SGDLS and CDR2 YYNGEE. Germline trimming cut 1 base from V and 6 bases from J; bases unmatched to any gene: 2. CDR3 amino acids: CASSVQGADEKLFF. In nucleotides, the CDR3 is TGTGCCAGCAGCGTACAGGGGGCAGATGAAAAACTGTTTTTT.

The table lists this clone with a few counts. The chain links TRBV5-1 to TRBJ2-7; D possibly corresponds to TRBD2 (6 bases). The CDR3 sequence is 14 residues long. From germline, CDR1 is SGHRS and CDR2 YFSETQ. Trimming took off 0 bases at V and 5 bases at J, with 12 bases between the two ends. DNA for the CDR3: TGCGCCAGCAGCTTGGAGGTGGGGGGACACGAGCAGTACTTC. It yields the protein CASSLEVGGHEQYF. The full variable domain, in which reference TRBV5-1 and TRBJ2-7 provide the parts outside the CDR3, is KAGVTQTPRYLIKTRGQQVTLSCSPISGHRSVSWYQQTPGQGLQFLFEYFSETQRNKGNFPGRFSGRQFSNSRSEMNVSTLELGDSALYLCASSLEVGGHEQYFGPGTRLTVT.